The 21 T cell receptor beta chains below all came from one sample that was sequenced in a study of cytomegalovirus exposure and HLA in healthy donors. It was with 60 Vbeta and 13 Jbeta primers that the PCR ran. Sequencing used immunoSEQ multiplex PCR; TCRdb keeps in-frame clones, though not all of them. The sample consists of about 170,000 clones, around 77% of them appearing once. Sequenced input: PBMCs. Receptors were obtained from a female donor in good health and CMV-seronegative.

The CDR3 spells CASSLQGAGNTEAFF. The CDR3 nucleotides read TGTGCCAGCAGTTTACAGGGGGCGGGGAACACTGAAGCTTTCTTT. The chain is built from TRBV28 and TRBJ1-1, with 8 bases fitting TRBD1. The germline CDR1 and CDR2 sequences are MDHEN and SYDVKM. This CDR3 contains 15 residues. V was clipped by 2 bases and J by 1 base; unmatched bases: 3.

V and J are TRBV6-5 and TRBJ1-1, with D maybe TRBD1 (6 bases). The CDR3 consists of 15 residues. Per the germline V gene, CDR1 is MNHEY and CDR2 is SVGAGI. V lost 5 bases, J lost 3 bases, and 16 bases lay in between. Here the CDR3 reads CASSQDDRQHTEAFF. CDR3 coding DNA: TGTGCCAGCAGTCAAGACGACAGGCAACACACTGAAGCTTTCTTT.

V usage is TRBV7-8 and J usage is TRBJ2-5; 15 bases are a match to TRBD2. CDR1 and CDR2 (germline): SGHVS, FQNEAQ. The CDR3 consists of 17 residues. With V trimmed by 5 bases and J by 5 bases, 9 bases remained unmatched. Here the CDR3 reads CASSPWTSGGALETQYF. DNA for the CDR3: TGTGCCAGCAGCCCCTGGACTAGCGGGGGGGCGTTGGAGACCCAGTACTTC.

The chain uses TRBV5-1 and TRBJ2-7, with D possibly being TRBD2 (6 bases). The germline CDR1 and CDR2 sequences are SGHRS and YFSETQ. Trimming removed 4 bases at V and 1 base at J, with 12 bases between. CDR3 length: 14 residues. The CDR3 DNA reads as TGCGCCAGCAGCAATGGGGACTTTTCCTACGAGCAGTACTTC. Protein: CASSNGDFSYEQYF.

This sequence joins TRBV7-2 and TRBJ2-3; TRBD2 matches 8 bases. Germline CDR1 reads SGHTA; CDR2 reads FQGNSA. This CDR3 comprises 19 residues. Unmatched junction bases numbered 16, after V lost 3 bases and J lost 2 bases. The CDR3 protein is CASSFQISGGRQNTDTQYF. DNA for the CDR3: TGTGCCAGCAGCTTCCAGATTAGCGGCGGGAGGCAGAACACAGATACGCAGTATTTT.

Only a few counts were recorded for this clone. The V gene is TRBV4-3, the J gene TRBJ1-3; D gene unclear. The V and J ends lost 5 bases and 0 bases respectively, with 5 bases between them. Germline values: CDR1 LGHNA, CDR2 YSLEER. The CDR3 loop spans 13 amino acids. In DNA, the CDR3 is TGCGCCAGCAGCTACAGCTCTGGAAACACCATATATTTT. This sequence encodes CASSYSSGNTIYF.

This clone was seen a handful of times. The chain has TRBV6-5 and TRBJ1-6, with no clear D. CDR3 length equals 15 residues. Trimming removed 0 bases from V and 5 bases from J, with 8 bases in between. CDR1 MNHEY and CDR2 SVGAGI come from the germline V gene. The CDR3 sequence is CASSYSRLHNSPLHF. The DNA of the CDR3 is TGTGCCAGCAGTTACTCGAGACTTCATAATTCACCCCTCCACTTT.

This chain connects TRBV28 to TRBJ1-1, with D perhaps TRBD1 (6 bases). Germline V gene data show CDR1 as MDHEN and CDR2 as SYDVKM. V was clipped by 7 bases and J by 9 bases, with 12 bases between them. CDR3 length: 11 amino acids. CDR3 residues: CASTTGTKAFF. The CDR3 coding sequence is TGTGCCAGCACCACTGGGACAAAAGCTTTCTTT.

V and J are TRBV2 and TRBJ1-5, with TRBD1 as a possible D gene (6 bases). CDR3 length: 15 residues. CDR1 is SNHLY, CDR2 FYNNEI, per germline. The ends were cut back, 6 bases at V and 6 bases at J, with 18 bases in the middle. The CDR3 spells CASRMGAGDGQPQHF. The CDR3 nucleotides read TGTGCCAGCAGGATGGGGGCAGGGGATGGTCAGCCCCAGCATTTT.

The J gene is TRBJ1-4, the V gene TRBV18; the D is unclear. V lost 2 bases, J lost 7 bases, and 11 bases lay in between. Germline CDR1 and CDR2: KGHSH and LQKENI. CDR3 length: 14 amino acids. The CDR3 bases are TGTGCCAGCTCACCAGAGGGCTCGGGTGAAAAACTGTTTTTT. This codes for CASSPEGSGEKLFF.

This clone has just a few counts. The chain is built from TRBV19 and TRBJ1-4; D might be TRBD1 (5 bases). The CDR3 length is 15 residues. CDR1 and CDR2 (germline): LNHDA, SQIVND (reference sequence). V lost 5 bases and J lost 8, with 18 bases in between. The CDR3 loop is CASSPPDNQFEKLFF. As DNA, the CDR3 is TGTGCCAGTAGTCCCCCGGACAACCAGTTCGAAAAACTGTTTTTT.

The chain employs TRBV19 and TRBJ1-4; D unclear. Trimming cost V 7 bases and J 5 bases, with 17 bases left between them. The CDR3 is 15 amino acids. Germline V gives CDR1 LNHDA, CDR2 SQIVND (reference sequence). The CDR3 is CASMGARTENEKLFF. In nucleotides, the CDR3 is TGTGCCAGTATGGGAGCCAGGACGGAAAATGAAAAACTGTTTTTT.

J is TRBJ2-6 and V is TRBV27; D unclear. Germline-derived CDR1 and CDR2 are MNHEY and SMNVEV (reference sequence). This CDR3 contains 14 residues. Trimming shortened V by 4 bases and J by 0 bases, and 4 bases separated the two germline ends. For the CDR3, the DNA is TGTGCCAGCAGTTATAGCTCTGGGGCCAACGTCCTGACTTTC. The encoded protein is CASSYSSGANVLTF.

The chain has TRBV27 and TRBJ1-1, with D possibly being TRBD1 (6 bases). Deletions cut 3 bases from V and 2 bases from J, with 13 bases between. Per the germline V gene, CDR1 is MNHEY and CDR2 is SMNVEV (reference sequence). The CDR3 has 15 amino acids. The CDR3 region is CASSFQGQANTEAFF. The CDR3 DNA is TGTGCCAGCAGTTTTCAGGGACAAGCAAACACTGAAGCTTTCTTT.

The chain is built from TRBV6-5 and TRBJ1-2; D is perhaps TRBD1 (5 bases). The CDR3 length is 14 residues. The V end lost 2 bases, the J end lost 4 bases, and 11 bases lay between the germline ends. CDR1 MNHEY and CDR2 SVGAGI come from the germline V gene. The CDR3: CASSYDSYSYGYTF. The CDR3 coding sequence is TGTGCCAGCAGTTACGACAGCTACTCCTATGGCTACACCTTC.

V usage is TRBV19 and J usage is TRBJ2-7; D ambiguous. Germline lookup yields CDR1 LNHDA and CDR2 SQIVND (reference sequence). V was cut by 5 bases and J by 5 bases, with 10 bases left in between. The CDR3 sequence is 12 residues long. CDR3 region: CASSLPPHEQYF. CDR3 in DNA: TGTGCCAGTAGTCTCCCCCCCCACGAGCAGTACTTC.

V is TRBV4-3 and J is TRBJ2-7; TRBD1 matches at 9 bases. Germline V CDR1 and CDR2: LGHNA, YSLEER. The CDR3 contains 17 residues. V trimming: 0 bases; J trimming: 6 bases; junction bases outside the gene matches: 12. The CDR3 DNA sequence: TGCGCCAGCAGCCAAGATAGGGACAGGGAACAAGGTGCCGAGCAGTACTTC. Protein: CASSQDRDREQGAEQYF.

The rearrangement links TRBV10-3 to TRBJ2-2; 7 bases map to TRBD1. The V gene's germline CDR1 is ENHRY and CDR2 SYGVKD. J gave up 7 bases and V 2 bases, and 4 bases lay outside the gene matches. The CDR3 is made up of 14 amino acids. The chain's CDR3 is CAISEGTEYGELFF. CDR3 DNA: TGTGCCATCAGTGAGGGGACAGAATACGGGGAGCTGTTTTTT.

The chain carries TRBV30 and TRBJ2-2; 10 bases line up with TRBD1. Per germline, CDR1 GTSNPN and CDR2 SVGIG (reference sequence). With V trimmed by 0 bases and J by 6 bases, 7 bases remained unmatched. This CDR3 comprises 16 residues. Here the CDR3 DNA reads TGTGCCTGGAGTGTGGAGGGGACAGGGGCGGCCGGGGAGCTGTTTTTT. Protein sequence: CAWSVEGTGAAGELFF.

The chain links TRBV28 to TRBJ2-1; D ambiguous. Between the trimmed V and J ends, which lost 2 bases and 8 bases, there was a span of 13 bases. CDR1 and CDR2 from the germline V gene are MDHEN and SYDVKM. The length of the CDR3 is 14 residues. The CDR3 loop reads CASSLSVVVDEQFF. CDR3 DNA: TGTGCCAGCAGTTTAAGCGTCGTTGTGGATGAGCAGTTCTTC. The full variable domain, with the rest looked up from reference TRBV28 and TRBJ2-1, is DVKVTQSSRYLVKRTGEKVFLECVQDMDHENMFWYRQDPGLGLRLIYFSYDVKMKEKGDIPEGYSVSREKKERFSLILESASTNQTSMYLCASSLSVVVDEQFFGPGTRLTVL.

The chain uses TRBV18 and TRBJ1-4; TRBD1 matches at 8 bases. The CDR3 totals 14 residues. The ends lost 3 bases at V and 7 bases at J; junction bases unmatched: 4. Germline V gene sequence: CDR1 KGHSH, CDR2 LQKENI. The CDR3 DNA reads as TGTGCCAGCTCACCGGGGACAGGAGGTGAAAAACTGTTTTTT. Its translation is CASSPGTGGEKLFF.